These T cell receptor beta chains were read from a single sample in a study of CD8+CD57+ T cells in acquired aplastic anemia. TCRdb re-called the reads with MiXCR, one entry per CDR3 protein. The repertoire holds 150,000 to 200,000 distinct CDR3 sequences, less than 60% seen once, with over 0.95% in the top ten. The material sequenced was sorted CD4+, CD8+, or CD8+CD57+ T cells (not recorded which) from PBMCs. The receptors were gathered from a human donor with aplastic anemia. Both conserved end residues are part of each CDR3. A D gene is named only where the DNA matches it firmly. For some rows the clone size is stated as once, few or many, or as a class when expanded; others skip it.

j_call: TRBJ2-7
d_call: TRBD2
clone_size: NA
v_call: TRBV24-1
cdr3_nt: TGTGCCACCATGGGGACTAGCGGGGGGGCTCGTATGGCGACCCGCCTCGAGCAGTACTTC
cdr3_aa: CATMGTSGGARMATRLEQYF

j_call: TRBJ2-5
d_call: TRBD2
clone_size: NA
v_call: TRBV20-1
cdr3_nt: TGCAGTGCTAGAGAAACTAGCGGAAGAGAGACCCAGTACTTC
cdr3_aa: CSARETSGRETQYF

j_call: TRBJ1-4
d_call: NA
clone_size: many
v_call: TRBV9
cdr3_nt: TGTGCCAGCAGCCTCGGGGGGGATGAAAAACTGTTTTTT
cdr3_aa: CASSLGGDEKLFF

j_call: TRBJ2-5
d_call: TRBD1
clone_size: many
v_call: TRBV2
cdr3_nt: TGTGCCAGCAACCTCCCGGTACAGGGGGCGCGCGAGACCCAGTACTTC
cdr3_aa: CASNLPVQGARETQYF

j_call: TRBJ2-3
d_call: NA
clone_size: many
v_call: TRBV3-1
cdr3_nt: TGTGCCAGCAGCCAAGGGACGGTCACAGATACGCAGTATTTT
cdr3_aa: CASSQGTVTDTQYF

j_call: TRBJ1-2
d_call: NA
clone_size: many
v_call: TRBV12-3/TRBV12-4
cdr3_nt: TGTGCCAGCAGTTTAGGTGGATTTTCGACCTATGGCTACACCTTC
cdr3_aa: CASSLGGFSTYGYTF

j_call: TRBJ2-1
d_call: TRBD2
clone_size: NA
v_call: TRBV7-8
cdr3_nt: TGTGCCAGCAGCTCTCTACTAGCGGGGGGAGGCTGGCAGTTCTTC
cdr3_aa: CASSSLLAGGGWQFF

j_call: TRBJ1-5
d_call: NA
clone_size: once
v_call: TRBV20-1
cdr3_nt: TGCAGTGCTAGTAGCCTGAAGGGGGTAAGGCATTTT
cdr3_aa: CSASSLKGVRHF

j_call: TRBJ2-7
d_call: NA
clone_size: many
v_call: TRBV6-5
cdr3_nt: TGTGCCAGCAGTTTAGGGGACGCCCCCGGCAACTACGAGCAGTACTTC
cdr3_aa: CASSLGDAPGNYEQYF

j_call: TRBJ2-3
d_call: NA
clone_size: many
v_call: TRBV20-1
cdr3_nt: TGCAGTGCTAGAGAGGGCTCTAGGGCAGATACGCAGTATTTT
cdr3_aa: CSAREGSRADTQYF

j_call: TRBJ2-3
d_call: TRBD2
clone_size: many
v_call: TRBV2
cdr3_nt: TGTGCCTCCGCAACTTCCCCGACTAGCGGGGGGCGATCGAAGTATTTT
cdr3_aa: CASATSPTSGGRSKYF

j_call: TRBJ2-5
d_call: TRBD1
clone_size: few
v_call: TRBV12-3/TRBV12-4
cdr3_nt: TGTGCCAGCAGCCCAGACAGGGGGTGGGAGACCCAGTACTTC
cdr3_aa: CASSPDRGWETQYF

j_call: TRBJ2-1
d_call: NA
clone_size: NA
v_call: TRBV20-1
cdr3_nt: TGCAGTGCCAGACTAACCAGCAATGAGCAGTTCTTC
cdr3_aa: CSARLTSNEQFF

j_call: TRBJ2-3
d_call: NA
clone_size: NA
v_call: TRBV12-3/TRBV12-4
cdr3_nt: TGTGCCAGCAGTTCCGTCCGGCAAACGCAGTATTTT
cdr3_aa: CASSSVRQTQYF

j_call: TRBJ2-1
d_call: TRBD2
clone_size: NA
v_call: TRBV20-1
cdr3_nt: TGCAGTGCTAGAGGCGGACTAGCGGGGCAGAGCTCCTACAATGAGCAGTTCTTC
cdr3_aa: CSARGGLAGQSSYNEQFF

j_call: TRBJ2-1
d_call: NA
clone_size: NA
v_call: TRBV14
cdr3_nt: TGTGCCAGCAGCCCTACAGGGACGGAGCAGTTCTTC
cdr3_aa: CASSPTGTEQFF

j_call: TRBJ1-6
d_call: NA
clone_size: NA
v_call: TRBV6-1
cdr3_nt: TGTGCCAGCAGACTCCCCAGGAGCAATTCACCCCTCCACTTT
cdr3_aa: CASRLPRSNSPLHF

j_call: TRBJ2-1
d_call: NA
clone_size: NA
v_call: TRBV24-1
cdr3_nt: TGTGCCACCAGTGACCGAGGACAGGAGCAGTTCTTC
cdr3_aa: CATSDRGQEQFF

j_call: TRBJ1-6
d_call: TRBD1
clone_size: many
v_call: TRBV3-1
cdr3_nt: TGTGCCAGCAGCCGTACGGACAGGCCACCCCTCCACTTT
cdr3_aa: CASSRTDRPPLHF

j_call: TRBJ2-7
d_call: TRBD1
clone_size: few
v_call: TRBV20-1
cdr3_nt: TGCAGTGTTGGGGGACAGGGCCATCACGAGCAGTACTTC
cdr3_aa: CSVGGQGHHEQYF

j_call: TRBJ2-7
d_call: TRBD1
clone_size: NA
v_call: TRBV5-1
cdr3_nt: TGCGCCAGCAGCTTGGCCCCACAGGGGGCATGGGAGCAGTACTTC
cdr3_aa: CASSLAPQGAWEQYF

j_call: TRBJ2-1
d_call: NA
clone_size: NA
v_call: TRBV7-8
cdr3_nt: TGTGCCAGCAGCTTGGGTGAGCAGTTCTTC
cdr3_aa: CASSLGEQFF

j_call: TRBJ2-5
d_call: NA
clone_size: many
v_call: TRBV2
cdr3_nt: TGTGCCAGCAGTGATCCGCTTGGAGAGACCCAGTACTTC
cdr3_aa: CASSDPLGETQYF

j_call: TRBJ1-1
d_call: NA
clone_size: NA
v_call: TRBV19
cdr3_nt: TGTGCCAGTAGTCTAGGACGAGCGACCACTGAAGCTTTCTTT
cdr3_aa: CASSLGRATTEAFF

j_call: TRBJ2-7
d_call: NA
clone_size: NA
v_call: TRBV15
cdr3_nt: TGTGCCACCAGCAGAGATCGGGTGCTCTACGAGCAGTACTTC
cdr3_aa: CATSRDRVLYEQYF

j_call: TRBJ1-3
d_call: NA
clone_size: many
v_call: TRBV7-6
cdr3_nt: TGTGCCAGCAGCTTAAGTTTGGGGACTGGCCAAGGAAACACCATATATTTT
cdr3_aa: CASSLSLGTGQGNTIYF

j_call: TRBJ1-1
d_call: NA
clone_size: NA
v_call: TRBV20-1
cdr3_nt: TGCAGTGCTAGAGATCCGGGGTCTCCGTCAGGCACTGAAGCTTTCTTT
cdr3_aa: CSARDPGSPSGTEAFF

j_call: TRBJ2-1
d_call: NA
clone_size: many
v_call: TRBV9
cdr3_nt: TGTGCCAGCAGCGTAGTTACTGAGCAGTTCTTC
cdr3_aa: CASSVVTEQFF

j_call: TRBJ2-7
d_call: NA
clone_size: NA
v_call: TRBV2
cdr3_nt: TGTGCCAGCAGCCACGGGAAGGACTACGAGCAGTACTTC
cdr3_aa: CASSHGKDYEQYF

j_call: TRBJ2-3
d_call: NA
clone_size: many
v_call: TRBV15
cdr3_nt: TGTGCCACCAGCAGAGGGGGAATCAGCACAGATACGCAGTATTTT
cdr3_aa: CATSRGGISTDTQYF

j_call: TRBJ2-7
d_call: NA
clone_size: NA
v_call: TRBV25-1
cdr3_nt: TGTGCCAGCAGCTTGAGGACGGAGAACTACGAGCAGTACTTC
cdr3_aa: CASSLRTENYEQYF

j_call: TRBJ1-5
d_call: NA
clone_size: many
v_call: TRBV5-5
cdr3_nt: TGTGCCAGCAGCTTGGAGGCAGGGAATCAGCCCCAGCATTTT
cdr3_aa: CASSLEAGNQPQHF

j_call: TRBJ2-1
d_call: NA
clone_size: NA
v_call: TRBV11-2
cdr3_nt: TGTGCCAGCAGCTTAGATAGGGGGATCAGTGATGAGCAGTTCTTC
cdr3_aa: CASSLDRGISDEQFF

j_call: TRBJ1-6
d_call: NA
clone_size: many
v_call: TRBV25-1
cdr3_nt: TGTGCCAGCAGGGGGGTAGGGGAATCTTCACCCCTCCACTTT
cdr3_aa: CASRGVGESSPLHF

j_call: TRBJ1-1
d_call: NA
clone_size: NA
v_call: TRBV15
cdr3_nt: TGTGCCACCAGCATTGAGGGGCGGAACACTGAAGCTTTCTTT
cdr3_aa: CATSIEGRNTEAFF

j_call: TRBJ1-2
d_call: NA
clone_size: few
v_call: TRBV5-4
cdr3_nt: TGTGCCAGCAGCTTGGACGGGTCCCCTAATGGCTACACCTTC
cdr3_aa: CASSLDGSPNGYTF

j_call: TRBJ2-3
d_call: NA
clone_size: many
v_call: TRBV20-1
cdr3_nt: TGCAGTGCTAAGGTAACAGATACGCAGTATTTT
cdr3_aa: CSAKVTDTQYF

j_call: TRBJ2-7
d_call: TRBD1
clone_size: NA
v_call: TRBV7-2
cdr3_nt: TGTGCCAGCAGCTCGGACAGGGGTCCCTACGAGCAGTACTTC
cdr3_aa: CASSSDRGPYEQYF

j_call: TRBJ1-2
d_call: NA
clone_size: many
v_call: TRBV7-9
cdr3_nt: TGTGCCAGCAGCCCTCTCTTGACAGCTAACTATGGCTACACCTTC
cdr3_aa: CASSPLLTANYGYTF

j_call: TRBJ2-3
d_call: TRBD2
clone_size: NA
v_call: TRBV29-1
cdr3_nt: TGCAGCGGCATCGGGACTAGCGGGAGAACTGAGTATTTT
cdr3_aa: CSGIGTSGRTEYF

j_call: TRBJ2-5
d_call: NA
clone_size: many
v_call: TRBV5-6
cdr3_nt: TGTGCCAGCAGCTTGGGTCAGCTAATGGGAGAGACCCAGTACTTC
cdr3_aa: CASSLGQLMGETQYF

j_call: TRBJ1-3
d_call: NA
clone_size: NA
v_call: TRBV9
cdr3_nt: TGTGCCAGCAGCGTTGCCCCGGGCCTCTCTGGAAACACCATATATTTT
cdr3_aa: CASSVAPGLSGNTIYF

j_call: TRBJ1-1
d_call: NA
clone_size: many
v_call: TRBV2
cdr3_nt: TGTGCCACCCCGGGGAGGGTGTTAAAGAACACTGAAGCTTTCTTT
cdr3_aa: CATPGRVLKNTEAFF

j_call: TRBJ2-5
d_call: NA
clone_size: many
v_call: TRBV5-1
cdr3_nt: TGCGCCAGCAGCTTGATCAGGGACCAAGAGACCCAGTACTTC
cdr3_aa: CASSLIRDQETQYF

j_call: TRBJ2-7
d_call: TRBD2
clone_size: NA
v_call: TRBV20-1
cdr3_nt: TGCAGTGCCCCGACTAGCGGGGCTTACGAGCAGTACTTC
cdr3_aa: CSAPTSGAYEQYF